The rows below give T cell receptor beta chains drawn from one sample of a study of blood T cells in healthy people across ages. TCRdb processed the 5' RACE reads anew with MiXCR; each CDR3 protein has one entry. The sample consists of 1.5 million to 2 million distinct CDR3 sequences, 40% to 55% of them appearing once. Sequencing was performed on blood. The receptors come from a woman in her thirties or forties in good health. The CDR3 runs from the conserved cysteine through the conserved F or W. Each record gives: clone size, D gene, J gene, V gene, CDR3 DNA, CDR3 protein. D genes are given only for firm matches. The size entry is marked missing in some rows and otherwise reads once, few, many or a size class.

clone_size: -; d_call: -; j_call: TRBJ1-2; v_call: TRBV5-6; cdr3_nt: TGTGCCAGCAGGATGCTTGGGGCCGACTATGGCTACACCTTC; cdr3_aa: CASRMLGADYGYTF
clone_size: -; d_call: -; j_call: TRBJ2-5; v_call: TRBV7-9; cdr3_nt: TGTGCCAGCAGCTTAGCCCCGGGACGACAAGAGACCCAGTACTTC; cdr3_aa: CASSLAPGRQETQYF
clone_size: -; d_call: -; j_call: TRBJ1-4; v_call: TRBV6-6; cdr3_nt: TGTGCCAGCTGCATAGACGGTTCGGATGAAAAACTGTTTTTT; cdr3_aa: CASCIDGSDEKLFF
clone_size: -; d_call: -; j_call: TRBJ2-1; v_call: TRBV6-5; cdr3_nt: TGTGCCAGCAGTTATTTTTTCGGAGGGGCGGCCGACTCCTACAATGAGCAGTTCTTC; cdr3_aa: CASSYFFGGAADSYNEQFF
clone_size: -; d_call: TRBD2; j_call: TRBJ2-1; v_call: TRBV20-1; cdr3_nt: TGCAGTGCTAGAGGAAGCGGGGGGCGGGGAGAGCAGTTCTTC; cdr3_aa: CSARGSGGRGEQFF
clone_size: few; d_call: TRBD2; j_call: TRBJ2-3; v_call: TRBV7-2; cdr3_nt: TGTGCCAGCAGCTCCTATAGCGGGGGGGCCAGGGTGACAGATACGCAGTATTTT; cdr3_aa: CASSSYSGGARVTDTQYF
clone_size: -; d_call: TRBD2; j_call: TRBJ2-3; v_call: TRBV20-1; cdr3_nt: TGCAGTGCTAGAGGTTGTGCTAGCGGGGGCCCCACAGATACGCAGTATTTT; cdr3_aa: CSARGCASGGPTDTQYF
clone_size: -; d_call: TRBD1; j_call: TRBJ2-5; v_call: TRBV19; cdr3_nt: TGTGCCAGTAGCCCAAGGTTGGGGACAGAGGAAGAGACCCAGTACTTC; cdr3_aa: CASSPRLGTEEETQYF
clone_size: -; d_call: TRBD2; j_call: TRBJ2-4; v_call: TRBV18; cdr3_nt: TGTGCCAGCTCACCCTCCGCGACGGGGGGCAAAAACATTCAGTACTTC; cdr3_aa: CASSPSATGGKNIQYF
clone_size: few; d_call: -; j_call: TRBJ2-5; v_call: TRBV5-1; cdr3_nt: TGCGCCAGCAGCCAGGAGAGACTGCTTGGGACTCGCACTCAAGAGACCCAGTACTTC; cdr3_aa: CASSQERLLGTRTQETQYF
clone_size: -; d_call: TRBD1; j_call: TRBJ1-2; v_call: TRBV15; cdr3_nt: TGTGCCACCAGCAGAGATTCGAGGGACAGGGGGGATGGCTACACCTTC; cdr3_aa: CATSRDSRDRGDGYTF
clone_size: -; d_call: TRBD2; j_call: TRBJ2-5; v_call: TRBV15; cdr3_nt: TGTGCCACCAGCAGAGATCCTAGCGGGGGGGCCTTAGAGACCCAGTACTTC; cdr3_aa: CATSRDPSGGALETQYF
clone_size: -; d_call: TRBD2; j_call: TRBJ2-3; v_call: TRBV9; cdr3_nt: TGTGCCAGCAGCGAGGAACTAGCGGGGGGGCCCGATACGCAGTATTTT; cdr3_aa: CASSEELAGGPDTQYF
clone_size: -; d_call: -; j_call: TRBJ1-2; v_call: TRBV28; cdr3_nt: TGTGCCAGCAGTTTTTTAGGAGGGGGTGGGTATGGCTACACCTTC; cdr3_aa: CASSFLGGGGYGYTF
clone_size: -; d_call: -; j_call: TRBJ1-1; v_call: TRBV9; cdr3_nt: TGTGCCAGCAGCGTAGAAGGTCCTGAAGCTTTCTTT; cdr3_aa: CASSVEGPEAFF
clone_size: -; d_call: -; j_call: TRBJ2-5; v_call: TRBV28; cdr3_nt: TGTGCCAGCAGCCCCTCGTGGACCCAGTACTTC; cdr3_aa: CASSPSWTQYF
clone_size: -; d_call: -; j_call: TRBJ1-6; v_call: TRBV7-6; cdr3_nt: TGTGCCAGCAGCTTAGTCCGAGGTTATAATTCACCCCTCCACTTT; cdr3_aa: CASSLVRGYNSPLHF
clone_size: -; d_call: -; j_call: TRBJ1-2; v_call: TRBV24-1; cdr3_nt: TGTGCCACCAGTGAAGCCGGACAGTTTAACTATGGCTACACCTTC; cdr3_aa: CATSEAGQFNYGYTF
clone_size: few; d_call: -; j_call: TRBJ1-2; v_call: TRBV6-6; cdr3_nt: TGTGCCAGCAGTTACGGGGCGGATGGCTACACCTTC; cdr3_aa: CASSYGADGYTF
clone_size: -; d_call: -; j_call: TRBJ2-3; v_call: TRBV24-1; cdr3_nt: TGTGCCACCAGTGATTTGTATTCAGATACGCAGTATTTT; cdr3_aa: CATSDLYSDTQYF
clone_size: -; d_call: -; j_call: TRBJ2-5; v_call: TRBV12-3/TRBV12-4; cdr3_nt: TGTGCCAGCAACGGGGCAGGGACACGGGAGACCCAGTACTTC; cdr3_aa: CASNGAGTRETQYF
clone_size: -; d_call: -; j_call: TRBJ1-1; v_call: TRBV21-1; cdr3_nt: TGTGCCAGCAGCACTCGACAGGGGGCTTTGAACACTGAAGCTTTCTTT; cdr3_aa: CASSTRQGALNTEAFF
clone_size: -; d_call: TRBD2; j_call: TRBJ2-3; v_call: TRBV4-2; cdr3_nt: TGTGCCAGCAGCCATAGCGGGGGGCAGTATTTT; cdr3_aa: CASSHSGGQYF
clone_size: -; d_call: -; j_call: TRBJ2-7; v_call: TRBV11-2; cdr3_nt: TGTGCCAGCAGCTTAGATACCGGGGCCTCCTACGAGCAGTACTTC; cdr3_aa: CASSLDTGASYEQYF
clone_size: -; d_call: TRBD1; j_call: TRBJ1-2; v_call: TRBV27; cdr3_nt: TGTGCCAGCAGTTACCGACAGGGGTACTATGGCTACACCTTC; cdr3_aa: CASSYRQGYYGYTF
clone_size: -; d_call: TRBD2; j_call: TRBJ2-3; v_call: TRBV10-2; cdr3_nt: TGCGCCAGCATTGCTAGCGGGCCCGCGGGTACGCAGTATTTT; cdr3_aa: CASIASGPAGTQYF
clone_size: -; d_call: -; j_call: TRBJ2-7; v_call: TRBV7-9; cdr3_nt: TGTTCCAGCAGCGGTCGTAAAGACGAGCAGTACTTC; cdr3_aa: CSSSGRKDEQYF
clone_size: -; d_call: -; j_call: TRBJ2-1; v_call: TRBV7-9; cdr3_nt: TGTGCCAGCAGCTTAGACCCGGTGGGCAATGAGCAGTTCTTC; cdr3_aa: CASSLDPVGNEQFF
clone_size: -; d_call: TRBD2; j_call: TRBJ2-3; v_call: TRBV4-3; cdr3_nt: TGCGCCAGCAGCCAACTAGCGGGGGTGGATGCGCAGTATTTT; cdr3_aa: CASSQLAGVDAQYF
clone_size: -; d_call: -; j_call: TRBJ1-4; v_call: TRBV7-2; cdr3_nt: TGTGCCAGCAGCTTAAGGGACGGCGAAAAACTGTTTTTT; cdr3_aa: CASSLRDGEKLFF
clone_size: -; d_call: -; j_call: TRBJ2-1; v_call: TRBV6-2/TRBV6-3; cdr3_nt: TGTGCCAGCAGTTACGGCGGCGGGCCCTACAATGAGCAGTTCTTC; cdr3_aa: CASSYGGGPYNEQFF
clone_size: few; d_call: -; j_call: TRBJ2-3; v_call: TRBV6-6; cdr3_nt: TGTGCCAGCAGTTACTCTGGGGGACGGGCAGATACGCAGTATTTT; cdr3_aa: CASSYSGGRADTQYF
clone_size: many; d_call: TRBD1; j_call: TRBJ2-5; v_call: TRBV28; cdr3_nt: TGTGCCAGCAGCCGTGACAGGGAAGTTGAGACCCAGTACTTC; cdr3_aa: CASSRDREVETQYF
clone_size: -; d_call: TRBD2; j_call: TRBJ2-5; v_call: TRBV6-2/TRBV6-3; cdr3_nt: TGTGCCAGCAGTTCCCAGCTAGCGGGGGTATCGGGGACCCAGTACTTC; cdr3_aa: CASSSQLAGVSGTQYF
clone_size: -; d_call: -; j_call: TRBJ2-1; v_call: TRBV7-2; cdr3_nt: TGTGCCAGCAGCTTTACGCGATACAATGAGCAGTTCTTC; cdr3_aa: CASSFTRYNEQFF
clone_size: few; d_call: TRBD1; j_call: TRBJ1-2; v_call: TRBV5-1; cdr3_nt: TGCGCCAGCAGCTTGATGACAGGGGGGCTCTATGGCTACACCTTC; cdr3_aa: CASSLMTGGLYGYTF
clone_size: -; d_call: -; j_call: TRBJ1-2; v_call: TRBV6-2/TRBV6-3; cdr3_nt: TGTGCCAGCAGTTACTCGTTGGGAAACTATGGCTACACCTTC; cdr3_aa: CASSYSLGNYGYTF
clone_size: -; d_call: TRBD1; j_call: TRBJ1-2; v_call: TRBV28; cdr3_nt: TGTGCCAGCAGTGCCTCAGGGGGCTCCTATGGCTACACCTTC; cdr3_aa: CASSASGGSYGYTF
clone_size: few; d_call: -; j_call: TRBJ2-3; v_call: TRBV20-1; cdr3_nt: TGCAGTGCTAGAGATCGAAGTTTCACAGATACGCAGTATTTT; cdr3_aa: CSARDRSFTDTQYF
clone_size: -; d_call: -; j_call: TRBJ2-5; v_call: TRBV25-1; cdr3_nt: TGTGCCAGCAGTGAATGGGCTATCGGACTAAACGAGGAGACCCAGTACTTC; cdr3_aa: CASSEWAIGLNEETQYF
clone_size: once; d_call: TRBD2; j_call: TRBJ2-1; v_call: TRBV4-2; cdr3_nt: TGTGCCAGCAGCCCGGGGTGGACTAGCGGAGAAGAGACCCAGTTCTTC; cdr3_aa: CASSPGWTSGEETQFF
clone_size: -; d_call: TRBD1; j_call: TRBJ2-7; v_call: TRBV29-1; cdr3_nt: TGCAGCGTTCAATCCACAGGGGGCAGGTACTTC; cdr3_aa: CSVQSTGGRYF
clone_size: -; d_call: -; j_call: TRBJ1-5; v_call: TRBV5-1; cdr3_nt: TGCGCCAGCAGCCCCCATGGGCAGGTATCGGGTCAGCCCCAGCATTTT; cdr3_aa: CASSPHGQVSGQPQHF
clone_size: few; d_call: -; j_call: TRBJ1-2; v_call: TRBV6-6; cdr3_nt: TGTGCCAGCACCGACGGACAGAGCTATGGCTACACCTTC; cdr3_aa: CASTDGQSYGYTF